The next 25 T cell receptor beta chains were all read from a single sample in a study of T cell changes during pregnancy in multiple sclerosis. Here immunoSEQ multiplex PCR was the method, and the copy in TCRdb shows in-frame clones only, minus some. The sample carries over 20,000 clones, roughly nine tenths recorded once. The sequenced sample was CD8+ T cells from peripheral blood mononuclear cells, obtained after pregnancy. The source is a female donor with multiple sclerosis, enrolled in a pregnancy study.

This clone came up many times. This chain joins TRBV7-9 and TRBJ2-7; tentatively, D is TRBD2 (6 bases). The CDR3 contains 12 residues. V was shortened by 5 bases and J by 6 bases, with 11 bases between the two germline ends. CDR1 and CDR2 from the germline V gene are SEHNR and FQNEAQ (reference sequence). This CDR3 reads CASSPLGGEQYF. The CDR3 DNA follows: TGTGCCAGCAGCCCGCTGGGGGGCGAGCAGTACTTC.

The chain links TRBV4-1 to TRBJ2-1; no definite D call. With 3 bases removed from V and 0 bases from J, the gap between germline ends came to 6 bases. CDR3 length: 14 amino acids. The germline gives CDR1 MGHRA, CDR2 YSYEKL. CDR3 region: CASSQPSSYNEQFF. The CDR3 nucleotides read TGCGCCAGCAGCCAGCCGAGCTCCTACAATGAGCAGTTCTTC.

V gene TRBV7-2 combines with J gene TRBJ2-7, with 7 bases aligning to TRBD2. The CDR3 has 16 residues. V lost 2 bases to trimming and J lost 4 bases; unmatched junction nucleotides: 11. CDR1 is SGHTA and CDR2 is FQGNSA in the germline V gene. CDR3: CASSLCGSVKGYEQYF. The CDR3 nucleotides read TGTGCCAGCAGCTTATGCGGGAGCGTTAAAGGGTACGAGCAGTACTTC.

The chain uses TRBV6-1 and TRBJ2-4; TRBD1 aligns across 12 bases. CDR1 is MNHNS, CDR2 SASEGT, per germline. The length of the CDR3 is 16 residues. J gave up 11 bases and V 1 base, and 9 bases lay outside the gene matches. CDR3: CASSEESGTGGSFQYF. In DNA, the CDR3 is TGTGCCAGCAGTGAAGAATCGGGGACAGGGGGCAGCTTTCAGTACTTC.

This clone ranks as medium-sized. This chain links TRBV4-2 with TRBJ1-6, with 9 bases identical to TRBD1. Trimming at V came to 0 bases and at J to 9 bases, leaving 9 bases not matched to a gene. Germline V gene lookup returns CDR1 LGHNA and CDR2 YNFKEQ. CDR3 length equals 17 residues. The CDR3 loop reads CASSQDPGTGLSSPLHF. CDR3 coding DNA: TGTGCCAGCAGCCAAGACCCCGGGACAGGGCTAAGTTCACCCCTCCACTTT.

The chain combines TRBV27 with TRBJ2-1, with TRBD1 matching over 12 bases. The ends lost 5 bases at V and 8 bases at J; junction bases unmatched: 7. The CDR3 contains 15 residues. CDR1 and CDR2 (germline): MNHEY, SMNVEV (reference sequence). The CDR3 DNA follows: TGTGCCAGCAGTAGGGGACAGGGGGCTGGTGATGAGCAGTTCTTC. Amino acid sequence: CASSRGQGAGDEQFF.

This rearrangement joins TRBV7-6 to TRBJ1-3; 9 bases are shared with TRBD1. J gave up 4 bases and V 7 bases, and 8 bases lay outside the gene matches. From germline, CDR1 is SGHVS and CDR2 FNYEAQ. There are 15 residues in the CDR3. The CDR3 DNA reads TGTGCCAGCACCGAAACAGGGGGCAGGGGAAACACCATATATTTT. Translating it yields CASTETGGRGNTIYF. The variable domain in full, completed from reference TRBV7-6 and TRBJ1-3, reads GAGVSQSPRYKVTKRGQDVALRCDPISGHVSLYWYRQALGQGPEFLTYFNYEAQQDKSGLPNDRFSAERPEGSISTLTIQRTEQRDSAMYRCASTETGGRGNTIYFGEGSWLTVV.

V gene TRBV6-5 combines with J gene TRBJ1-2; D is possibly TRBD1 (6 bases). Trimming stripped 4 bases from V and 4 bases from J, with 13 bases between. The CDR3 is 14 residues long. Germline CDR1 is MNHEY and CDR2 is SVGAGI. The CDR3 sequence is CASSFLGAVYGYTF. CDR3 in DNA: TGTGCCAGCAGTTTCCTGGGGGCAGTCTATGGCTACACCTTC.

This clone was counted a few times. The V and J genes are TRBV27 and TRBJ2-1, with 10 nucleotides matching TRBD1. The V gene's germline CDR1 is MNHEY and CDR2 SMNVEV (reference sequence). The CDR3 is made up of 15 amino acids. J was trimmed by 9 bases and V by 0 bases; bases with no gene match: 5. CDR3 region: CASSLSTGGVGEQFF. The CDR3, as DNA: TGTGCCAGCAGTTTATCGACAGGGGGCGTGGGTGAGCAGTTCTTC.

This clone was seen once. The chain is built from TRBV5-6 and TRBJ2-7; 9 bases are shared with TRBD1. This CDR3 comprises 14 residues. Unmatched junction bases numbered 4, after V lost 0 bases and J lost 6 bases. The germline V gene has CDR1 SGHDT and CDR2 YYEEEE. This CDR3 reads CASSLGTGGGEQYF. Written as DNA, the CDR3 is TGTGCCAGCAGCTTGGGAACAGGGGGCGGCGAGCAGTACTTC.

The chain joins TRBV9 to TRBJ2-1; 8 nucleotides agree with TRBD2. J was trimmed by 1 base and V by 3 bases; bases with no gene match: 6. The CDR3 extends over 16 amino acids. Germline V gene sequence: CDR1 SGDLS, CDR2 YYNGEE. The CDR3: CASSGTAGVSYNEQFF. The DNA for the CDR3 is TGTGCCAGCAGCGGTACAGCGGGAGTATCCTACAATGAGCAGTTCTTC. The whole variable domain, filled in from reference TRBV9 and TRBJ2-1, reads DSGVTQTPKHLITATGQRVTLRCSPRSGDLSVYWYQQSLDQGLQFLIQYYNGEERAKGNILERFSAQQFPDLHSELNLSSLELGDSALYFCASSGTAGVSYNEQFFGPGTRLTVL.

The CDR3 DNA follows: TGTGCCAGCAGCTCGACAGGGATTGGGTACGAGCAGTACTTC. Its protein product is CASSSTGIGYEQYF. This chain joins TRBV4-2 and TRBJ2-7; TRBD1 matches 7 bases. The junction had 8 bases not matched to a gene; V was cut back by 5 bases and J by 4 bases. Germline CDR1 reads LGHNA; CDR2 reads YNFKEQ. The CDR3 runs 14 residues.

The gene calls are TRBV4-2 and TRBJ1-2; possibly TRBD1 for D (5 bases). Deletions cut 0 bases from V and 0 bases from J, with 8 bases between. CDR3 length equals 15 residues. The germline V gene encodes CDR1 LGHNA and CDR2 YNFKEQ. The CDR3 DNA reads TGTGCCAGCAGCCAAGAGCAGGGATCTAACTATGGCTACACCTTC. It is translated as CASSQEQGSNYGYTF.

V gene TRBV4-1 combines with J gene TRBJ1-1; the match to TRBD1 covers 11 bases. CDR1 is MGHRA, CDR2 YSYEKL, per germline. CDR3 size: 15 residues. J gave up 5 bases and V 0 bases, and 2 bases lay outside the gene matches. The CDR3 spells CASSQEGTGGTEAFF. The CDR3, as DNA: TGCGCCAGCAGCCAAGAGGGGACAGGGGGGACTGAAGCTTTCTTT.

The rearrangement uses TRBV7-6 and TRBJ2-2; TRBD2 matches 10 bases. Trimming removed 10 bases from V and 3 bases from J; junction bases left unmatched: 2. The CDR3 consists of 13 residues. Germline V gene lookup returns CDR1 SGHVS and CDR2 FNYEAQ. The CDR3 here is CAKREGHTGELFF. CDR3 nucleotide sequence: TGTGCCAAGCGGGAGGGCCACACCGGGGAGCTGTTTTTT.

The chain joins TRBV5-6 to TRBJ1-1; D remains unclear. The CDR3 is 12 amino acids. The V end lost 4 bases, the J end lost 5 bases, and 9 bases lay between the germline ends. Germline V gives CDR1 SGHDT, CDR2 YYEEEE. As DNA, the CDR3 is TGTGCCAGCAGCGAAGGAGGGACTGAAGCTTTCTTT. Its translation: CASSEGGTEAFF.

V and J are TRBV2 and TRBJ2-7; D is perhaps TRBD2 (5 bases). CDR1 SNHLY and CDR2 FYNNEI come from the germline V gene. Trimming cost V 10 bases and J 2 bases, with 12 bases left between them. The CDR3 has 12 amino acids. CDR3 region: CATRTGAYEQYF. Written as DNA, the CDR3 is TGTGCCACTCGGACTGGAGCCTACGAGCAGTACTTC.

The genes are TRBV5-1 and TRBJ2-1, with 15 bases aligning to TRBD2. Germline V gene sequence: CDR1 SGHRS, CDR2 YFSETQ. This CDR3 has 17 residues. V lost 4 bases, J lost 4 bases, and 6 bases stayed unmatched. For the CDR3, the DNA is TGCGCCAGCAGCGACGGGACTAGCGGGAGGTCTTACAATGAGCAGTTCTTC. This translates into CASSDGTSGRSYNEQFF.

This clone was seen only a few times. The rearrangement uses TRBV6-1 and TRBJ1-5, with 9 bases aligning to TRBD1. Losses at the gene ends were 5 bases for V and 5 bases for J; bases not matched to a gene: 10. This CDR3 has 16 residues. The germline V gene encodes CDR1 MNHNS and CDR2 SASEGT. The CDR3 DNA follows: TGTGCCAGCAGTCAAGAGGCGGGACAGGGTTATCAGCCCCAGCATTTT. Translation: CASSQEAGQGYQPQHF.

The rearrangement uses TRBV30 and TRBJ2-7; 12 nucleotides agree with TRBD1. The length of the CDR3 is 16 residues. Germline V gives CDR1 GTSNPN, CDR2 SVGIG (reference sequence). The junction had 10 bases not matched to a gene; V was cut back by 1 base and J by 6 bases. This CDR3 is CAWSEIPGQGASEQYF. CDR3 coding DNA: TGTGCCTGGAGTGAAATACCGGGACAGGGGGCCAGCGAGCAGTACTTC.

The rearrangement links TRBV29-1 to TRBJ2-7; 7 nucleotides line up with TRBD1. Looked up from germline, CDR1 is SQVTM and CDR2 is ANQGSEA. This CDR3 is built from 13 residues. J gave up 0 bases and V 4 bases, and 3 bases lay outside the gene matches. The DNA for the CDR3 is TGCAGCGTTGCACAGGGGATCTCCTACGAGCAGTACTTC. The encoded protein is CSVAQGISYEQYF.

The chain links TRBV9 to TRBJ2-3; TRBD2 matches at 10 bases. In germline, CDR1 is SGDLS, CDR2 YYNGEE. This CDR3 comprises 15 residues. V was clipped by 3 bases and J by 4 bases; unmatched bases: 5. The CDR3 nucleotides read TGTGCCAGCAGCGCTAGCGGGAGAACTGCAGATACGCAGTATTTT. Encoded protein: CASSASGRTADTQYF.

The chain has TRBV6-5 and TRBJ2-7; D is possibly TRBD1 (5 bases). The CDR3 runs 13 residues. Per the germline V gene, CDR1 is MNHEY and CDR2 is SVGAGI. Trimming cost V 5 bases and J 2 bases, with 10 bases left between them. CDR3 residues: CASSAGRAYEQYF. The CDR3, as DNA: TGTGCCAGCAGTGCTGGCAGGGCCTACGAGCAGTACTTC.

The genes are TRBV5-4 and TRBJ2-7, with 8 bases fitting TRBD2. The V gene end was trimmed by 6 bases and the J gene end by 4 bases; junction bases not matched to a gene: 6. CDR1 and CDR2 (germline): SGHNT, YYREEE (reference sequence). This CDR3 is built from 13 residues. The CDR3 DNA is TGTGCCAGCACTCCGGGACTAGAATACGAGCAGTACTTC. Protein sequence: CASTPGLEYEQYF.

The chain joins TRBV5-6 to TRBJ1-1, with D hard to call. Germline V CDR1 and CDR2: SGHDT, YYEEEE. The CDR3 has 14 residues. Trimming took off 5 bases at V and 2 bases at J, with 13 bases between the two ends. The CDR3: CASRYWSSNTEAFF. The CDR3 region has the DNA TGTGCCAGCAGATATTGGAGTTCCAACACTGAAGCTTTCTTT.